A single sample is the source of the 30 T cell receptor beta chains below, sequenced in a study of shared clonotypes between healthy human individuals. TCRdb's table, derived via immunoSEQ multiplex PCR, lists solely in-frame clones and lacks some. The table shows a few hundred thousand clones, with approximately 97% occurring only once. Sequences were obtained from naive CD4+ T cells sorted from blood. Regarding subset: CD45RA+ positively selected. The receptors derive from a woman between 25 and 40 years old in good health.

The sample holds one count of this clone. This chain joins TRBV5-1 and TRBJ1-2, with 8 positions matching TRBD1. J was trimmed by 5 bases and V by 5 bases; bases with no gene match: 5. The germline CDR1 and CDR2 sequences are SGHRS and YFSETQ. CDR3 length: 13 residues. The DNA for the CDR3 is TGCGCCAGCAGGGACAGGGCCTTTTATGGCTACACCTTC. Its translation: CASRDRAFYGYTF.

This CDR3 reads CASSPQADWGREQYF. CDR3 bases: TGTGCCAGCAGTCCCCAAGCCGATTGGGGAAGGGAGCAGTACTTC. This chain joins TRBV27 and TRBJ2-5, with D maybe TRBD2 (5 bases). Germline CDR1 MNHEY, CDR2 SMNVEV (reference sequence). The CDR3 extends over 15 amino acids. Trimming shortened V by 5 bases and J by 11 bases, and 24 bases separated the two germline ends.

The V gene is TRBV5-1, the J gene TRBJ2-3, with 12 bases lining up with TRBD2. The V segment lost 3 bases and the J segment 3 bases; nucleotides outside the gene matches: 8. CDR1 SGHRS and CDR2 YFSETQ come from the germline V gene. The CDR3 is made up of 17 amino acids. This CDR3 is CASSSEPTSGSTDTQYF. CDR3 DNA: TGCGCCAGCAGCTCAGAACCGACTAGCGGGAGTACAGATACGCAGTATTTT.

The gene calls are TRBV18 and TRBJ2-7; D is uncertain. CDR1 and CDR2 (germline): KGHSH, LQKENI. V was cut by 3 bases and J by 2 bases, with 8 bases left in between. The CDR3 has 13 residues. The CDR3 protein is CASSPNSPYEQYF. CDR3 sequence (DNA): TGTGCCAGCTCACCTAACAGCCCCTACGAGCAGTACTTC.

The chain has TRBV19 and TRBJ2-5; 8 bases are a match to TRBD1. This CDR3 region has 16 residues. Unmatched junction bases numbered 12, after V lost 6 bases and J lost 3 bases. Germline V gives CDR1 LNHDA, CDR2 SQIVND (reference sequence). CDR3 nucleotide sequence: TGTGCCAGTAGGAGAAAACCTGGGACAGGAGAAGAGACCCAGTACTTC. Amino acids: CASRRKPGTGEETQYF. Supplemented by reference TRBV19 and TRBJ2-5, the full variable domain reads DGGITQSPKYLFRKEGQNVTLSCEQNLNHDAMYWYRQDPGQGLRLIYYSQIVNDFQKGDIAEGYSVSREKKESFPLTVTSAQKNPTAFYLCASRRKPGTGEETQYFGPGTRLLVL.

This chain links TRBV10-3 with TRBJ2-7; 10 bases fit TRBD1. This CDR3 contains 15 residues. Germline CDR1 reads ENHRY; CDR2 reads SYGVKD. The ends lost 0 bases at V and 5 bases at J; junction bases unmatched: 4. The CDR3 coding sequence is TGTGCCATCAGTGAGTCGACAGGGGGCCTGGACGAGCAGTACTTC. Residues: CAISESTGGLDEQYF.

The chain employs TRBV6-5 and TRBJ1-2, with TRBD1 as a possible D gene (5 bases). V was pared by 6 bases and J by 12 bases, with 20 bases between. CDR1 and CDR2 (germline): MNHEY, SVGAGI. This CDR3 region has 13 residues. Here the CDR3 DNA reads TGTGCCAGCAGCCCCCAGGGCAGGGTAGGAGACACCTTC. Amino acid sequence: CASSPQGRVGDTF.

The gene calls are TRBV29-1 and TRBJ2-7; D may be TRBD2 (6 bases). The V end was cut by 3 bases, the J end by 6 bases, with 9 bases between. From germline, CDR1 is SQVTM and CDR2 ANQGSEA. The CDR3 extends over 11 amino acids. The CDR3 loop reads CSVDGSGEQYF. CDR3 sequence (DNA): TGCAGCGTTGATGGTAGCGGCGAGCAGTACTTC.

This rearrangement joins TRBV5-6 to TRBJ1-4, with D perhaps matching TRBD1 (5 bases). Germline CDR1 is SGHDT and CDR2 is YYEEEE. Trimming left V 3 bases short and J 0 bases short, with 15 bases between. The CDR3 covers 17 residues. In DNA, the CDR3 is TGTGCCAGCAGCTCAATCGGGGGTACTGCAACTAATGAAAAACTGTTTTTT. The encoded protein is CASSSIGGTATNEKLFF.

The J gene is TRBJ2-5, the V gene TRBV11-2; the match to TRBD1 covers 9 bases. This CDR3 contains 18 residues. Per the germline V gene, CDR1 is SGHAT and CDR2 is FQNNGV. V shed 3 bases and J 0 bases; nucleotides not matched to a gene: 11. CDR3 DNA sequence: TGTGCCAGCAGCTTCTGGCTCTGGGACAGGGACCACCAAGAGACCCAGTACTTC. It yields the protein CASSFWLWDRDHQETQYF.

The V call is TRBV6-5, the J call TRBJ2-5; maybe TRBD2 (6 bases). Germline values: CDR1 MNHEY, CDR2 SVGAGI. This CDR3 comprises 14 residues. The V gene lost 0 bases and the J gene lost 4 bases, with 9 bases spanning the gap. CDR3 loop: CASSYSREIETQYF. CDR3 in DNA: TGTGCCAGCAGTTACTCACGGGAGATAGAGACCCAGTACTTC.

The chain links TRBV11-2 to TRBJ2-5; 10 bases agree with TRBD2. The CDR3 runs 16 residues. CDR1 and CDR2 (germline): SGHAT, FQNNGV. V shed 1 base, J shed 5 bases, and the junction held 7 bases outside the gene matches. The CDR3 bases are TGTGCCAGCAGCTTAGGGTTAGCGGGAGGACAGGAGACCCAGTACTTC. Amino acid sequence: CASSLGLAGGQETQYF.

This sequence joins TRBV6-1 and TRBJ2-2; D not certain. The CDR3 extends over 15 amino acids. Trimming shortened V by 3 bases and J by 0 bases, and 8 bases separated the two germline ends. Germline values: CDR1 MNHNS, CDR2 SASEGT. The CDR3 DNA reads TGTGCCAGCAGTGAGCATTCAGCGAACACCGGGGAGCTGTTTTTT. As protein: CASSEHSANTGELFF.

The CDR3 loop reads CASSIYNYGYTF. The CDR3 coding sequence is TGTGCCAGTAGTATTTATAACTATGGCTACACCTTC. This sequence joins TRBV19 and TRBJ1-2; D ambiguous. V shed 3 bases and J shed 1 base, with 3 bases lying between them. Germline V gene data show CDR1 as LNHDA and CDR2 as SQIVND (reference sequence). The CDR3 spans 12 residues.

This clone was detected once. The chain couples TRBV6-6 to TRBJ2-7; the D gene could be TRBD1 or TRBD2 (5 bases each). V shed 10 bases and J shed 3 bases, with 19 bases lying between them. There are 14 residues in the CDR3. Germline assignment: CDR1 MNHNY and CDR2 SVGAGI (reference sequence). CDR3 in amino acids: CATGPGRNVYEQYF. Written as DNA, the CDR3 is TGTGCCACAGGACCGGGACGGAACGTCTACGAGCAGTACTTC.

The V gene is TRBV28, the J gene TRBJ2-3, with 8 bases fitting TRBD1. The CDR3 is 14 amino acids. V trimming: 6 bases; J trimming: 6 bases; junction bases outside the gene matches: 8. Germline V gives CDR1 MDHEN, CDR2 SYDVKM. The CDR3 coding sequence is TGTGCCAGCAGCAGACAGGGGTTTGGGGATACGCAGTATTTT. Translation: CASSRQGFGDTQYF.

The V and J genes are TRBV19 and TRBJ1-5; D uncertain. Trimming pared 2 bases from V and 7 bases from J, leaving 12 bases between. Germline values: CDR1 LNHDA, CDR2 SQIVND (reference sequence). This CDR3 contains 14 residues. CDR3 amino acids: CASSISGGGQPQHF. Here the CDR3 DNA reads TGTGCCAGTAGTATATCCGGCGGAGGACAGCCCCAGCATTTT.

The gene calls are TRBV7-9 and TRBJ2-2; D might be TRBD1 (6 bases). The V and J ends lost 4 bases and 1 base respectively, with 10 bases between them. This CDR3 contains 15 residues. Germline CDR1 is SEHNR and CDR2 is FQNEAQ (reference sequence). CDR3 nucleotides: TGTGCCAGCAGCTATGCGGACAGGAACACCGGGGAGCTGTTTTTT. As protein: CASSYADRNTGELFF.

The chain combines TRBV5-1 with TRBJ2-1, with D possibly TRBD1 on 6 matching bases. Germline V gives CDR1 SGHRS, CDR2 YFSETQ. Trimming left V 7 bases short and J 1 base short, with 12 bases between. This CDR3 is built from 14 residues. The chain's CDR3 is CASFRDKSYNEQFF. The DNA of the CDR3 is TGCGCCAGCTTCAGGGACAAATCCTACAATGAGCAGTTCTTC.

This CDR3 is CASSAITYEQFF. The CDR3 DNA follows: TGCGCCAGCAGCGCGATTACCTATGAGCAGTTCTTC. The rearrangement uses TRBV5-1 and TRBJ2-1; D is undetermined. This CDR3 contains 12 residues. The V end lost 4 bases, the J end lost 8 bases, and 10 bases lay between the germline ends. Germline loops: CDR1 SGHRS, CDR2 YFSETQ.

This rearrangement joins TRBV11-2 to TRBJ2-1; D unresolved. The CDR3 consists of 15 residues. Germline assignment: CDR1 SGHAT and CDR2 FQNNGV. V was clipped by 5 bases and J by 5 bases, with 16 bases between them. CDR3 protein: CASSLRPVANNEQFF. CDR3 coding DNA: TGTGCCAGCAGCCTACGACCTGTGGCCAACAATGAGCAGTTCTTC.

The gene calls are TRBV19 and TRBJ2-1; D gene unclear. This CDR3 has 13 amino acids. Germline assignment: CDR1 LNHDA and CDR2 SQIVND (reference sequence). Trimming shortened V by 5 bases and J by 8 bases, and 13 bases separated the two germline ends. The CDR3 region has the DNA TGTGCCAGTAGTTCTTGGTCCTCGTATGAGCAGTTCTTC. As protein: CASSSWSSYEQFF.

On this clone itself: Other DNA sequences in the same sample also yield this CDR3. The rearrangement uses TRBV5-1 and TRBJ2-7; 11 nucleotides align to TRBD2. The germline CDR1 and CDR2 sequences are SGHRS and YFSETQ. The length of the CDR3 is 14 residues. V shed 2 bases and J 4 bases; nucleotides not matched to a gene: 2. Here the CDR3 DNA reads TGCGCCAGCAGCTTAGGGACTAGCGGTTACGAGCAGTACTTC. Its translation: CASSLGTSGYEQYF.

This chain links TRBV15 with TRBJ2-1; D is perhaps TRBD2 (6 bases). V was pared by 2 bases and J by 4 bases, with 9 bases between. Germline V gene lookup returns CDR1 LNHNV and CDR2 YYDKDF (reference sequence). The CDR3 runs to 14 residues. The CDR3 nucleotides are TGTGCCACCAGCAGATTGGGACTTTACAATGAGCAGTTCTTC. It codes for CATSRLGLYNEQFF.

This clone has only one observation. The chain links TRBV11-2 to TRBJ2-7; D ambiguous. V shed 2 bases and J shed 0 bases, with 5 bases lying between them. The germline V gene encodes CDR1 SGHAT and CDR2 FQNNGV. There are 13 residues in the CDR3. The CDR3 region is CASSLIVSYEQYF. DNA of the CDR3: TGTGCCAGCAGCTTAATTGTCTCCTACGAGCAGTACTTC.

The rearrangement uses TRBV5-1 and TRBJ2-1; possible D gene TRBD1, 6 bases. The CDR3 loop spans 15 amino acids. The V gene lost 4 bases and the J gene lost 4 bases, with 15 bases spanning the gap. Germline CDR1 is SGHRS and CDR2 is YFSETQ. CDR3: CASSLLRTEYNEQFF. The CDR3 region has the DNA TGCGCCAGCAGCCTGCTACGGACAGAGTACAATGAGCAGTTCTTC.

The chain carries TRBV5-5 and TRBJ2-4, with D maybe TRBD1 (6 bases). There are 16 residues in the CDR3. Germline CDR1 and CDR2: SGHKS and YYEKEE (reference sequence). The V end was cut by 0 bases, the J end by 1 base, with 11 bases between. This chain's CDR3 is CASSLVQGFAKNIQYF. CDR3 bases: TGTGCCAGCAGCTTGGTTCAGGGGTTCGCCAAAAACATTCAGTACTTC.

V gene TRBV6-1 combines with J gene TRBJ1-2; D is undetermined. This CDR3 contains 13 residues. Germline loops: CDR1 MNHNS, CDR2 SASEGT. Deletions cut 0 bases from V and 4 bases from J, with 6 bases between. In DNA form, the CDR3 reads TGTGCCAGCAGTGAAGCTTCAGTCTATGGCTACACCTTC. Residues: CASSEASVYGYTF.

The chain carries TRBV11-2 and TRBJ2-7; 7 nucleotides agree with TRBD2. The length of the CDR3 is 16 residues. V dropped 5 bases and J dropped 4; count of bases not matched to a gene: 14. Germline V gene lookup returns CDR1 SGHAT and CDR2 FQNNGV. The DNA of the CDR3 is TGTGCCAGCAGCCCAATGGCTAGCGGAGCCACTTACGAGCAGTACTTC. The encoded protein is CASSPMASGATYEQYF.

This chain joins TRBV5-1 and TRBJ1-2; possible D gene TRBD1, 5 bases. The germline V and J ends were trimmed by 0 bases and 0 bases, with 9 bases remaining between them. The length of the CDR3 is 15 residues. The germline CDR1 and CDR2 sequences are SGHRS and YFSETQ. The CDR3 sequence: CASSLGTNANYGYTF. As DNA, the CDR3 is TGCGCCAGCAGCTTGGGGACAAACGCTAACTATGGCTACACCTTC.